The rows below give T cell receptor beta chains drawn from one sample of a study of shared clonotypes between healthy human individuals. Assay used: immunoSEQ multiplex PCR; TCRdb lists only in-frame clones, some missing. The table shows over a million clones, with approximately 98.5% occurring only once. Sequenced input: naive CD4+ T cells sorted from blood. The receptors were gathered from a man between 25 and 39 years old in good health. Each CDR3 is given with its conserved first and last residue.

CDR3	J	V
CASFSGTDTQYF	TRBJ2-3	TRBV5-1
CASSEHSLSYNEQFF	TRBJ2-1	TRBV25-1
CASSLRLAGTFEQYF	TRBJ2-7	TRBV5-4
CASSGTGVGEKLFF	TRBJ1-4	TRBV9
CASSWTGRSQPQHF	TRBJ1-5	TRBV28
CASSSPRNTEAFF	TRBJ1-1	TRBV28
CASSEVWQETQYF	TRBJ2-5	TRBV7-2
CASSLERGTEAFF	TRBJ1-1	TRBV5-6
CASSVAPQGYEQYF	TRBJ2-7	TRBV9
CASSRAGRGAEAFF	TRBJ1-1	TRBV18
CASSISDRGLNQPQHF	TRBJ1-5	TRBV19
CASSIDAGGFLNEQFF	TRBJ2-1	TRBV19
CASSSTRSSYNEQFF	TRBJ2-1	TRBV5-1
CASSPGLLYNEQFF	TRBJ2-1	TRBV7-7
CASSFRRSAVNRADTQYF	TRBJ2-3	TRBV5-1
CASSIGWARGLDKNIQYF	TRBJ2-4	TRBV19
CASRLRWTNEKLFF	TRBJ1-4	TRBV28
CASSLTRAWGTDTQYF	TRBJ2-3	TRBV5-1
CASSAWDFGRELFF	TRBJ2-2	TRBV7-2
CASSSNQGSLNQPQHF	TRBJ1-5	TRBV6-6
CASGDFGMSYEQYF	TRBJ2-7	TRBV28
CASSPGSGGTVAFF	TRBJ1-1	TRBV2
CASSQDLGAGANVLTF	TRBJ2-6	TRBV4-3
CASSQGGTNYGYTF	TRBJ1-2	TRBV14
CASSDTWSGSPHNEQFF	TRBJ2-1	TRBV10-2
CASSFRLAGDNEQFF	TRBJ2-1	TRBV5-1
CASSLVEETQYF	TRBJ2-5	TRBV7-9
CASSLDVGRSSYNEQFF	TRBJ2-1	TRBV5-4
CASSRVDTGELFF	TRBJ2-2	TRBV10-2
CASRPTGAVDYGYTF	TRBJ1-2	TRBV10-1
CASSLVGGTYEQYF	TRBJ2-7	TRBV11-2
CASSSSGSGSYEQYF	TRBJ2-7	TRBV7-9
CASTVGVNQPQHF	TRBJ1-5	TRBV28
CASRDWADSYEQYF	TRBJ2-7	TRBV28
CARSYWGGRVVGTDTQYF	TRBJ2-3	TRBV5-3
CASSAGRLNTEAFF	TRBJ1-1	TRBV2
CSVDGPGELFF	TRBJ2-2	TRBV29-1
CASSYSGNTIYF	TRBJ1-3	TRBV7-9
CASSPGLQISSYEQYF	TRBJ2-7	TRBV5-1
CATSRGQGTNEKLFF	TRBJ1-4	TRBV15
CASSLPGGWIEAFF	TRBJ1-1	TRBV18
CSAWRAYEQYF	TRBJ2-7	TRBV20-1
CASSGVPGYSNQPQHF	TRBJ1-5	TRBV6-1
CASSVRDTFHSPYEQYF	TRBJ2-7	TRBV7-2
CASKGTSGGNNEQFF	TRBJ2-1	TRBV11-1
CASSSLLAGVNEQFF	TRBJ2-1	TRBV7-3
CASSPRPQYF	TRBJ2-5	TRBV27
CASSTDPEDTQYF	TRBJ2-3	TRBV5-1
CASSSDSPPTREQYF	TRBJ2-7	TRBV7-2
CASSPGGTGLGGANVLTF	TRBJ2-6	TRBV18
CASSNGQGNSYEQYF	TRBJ2-7	TRBV27
CASSLIGQGAEEQYF	TRBJ2-7	TRBV5-8
CATSREGWEVETQYF	TRBJ2-5	TRBV15
CAWSSREGYTF	TRBJ1-2	TRBV30